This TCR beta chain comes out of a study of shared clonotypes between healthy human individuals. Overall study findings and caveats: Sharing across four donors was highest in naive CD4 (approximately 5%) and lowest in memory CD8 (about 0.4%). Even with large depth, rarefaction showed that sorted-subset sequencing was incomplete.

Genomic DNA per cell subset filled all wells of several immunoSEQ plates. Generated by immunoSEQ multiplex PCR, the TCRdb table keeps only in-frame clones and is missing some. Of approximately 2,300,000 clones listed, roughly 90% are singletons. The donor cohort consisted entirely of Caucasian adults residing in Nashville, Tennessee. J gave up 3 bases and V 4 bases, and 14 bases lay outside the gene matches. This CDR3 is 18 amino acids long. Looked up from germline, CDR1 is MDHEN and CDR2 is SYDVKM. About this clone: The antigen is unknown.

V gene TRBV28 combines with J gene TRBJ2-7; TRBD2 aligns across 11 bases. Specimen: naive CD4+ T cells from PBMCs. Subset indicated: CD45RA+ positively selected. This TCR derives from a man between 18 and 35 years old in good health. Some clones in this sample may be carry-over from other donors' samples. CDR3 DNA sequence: TGTGCCAGCAGTTCCACAAGAAAGAGACTAGCGGGAAGCTACGAGCAGTACTTC. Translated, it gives CASSSTRKRLAGSYEQYF.